The source of this T cell receptor beta chain is a study of cytomegalovirus exposure and HLA in healthy donors. Study-level findings and limits: The sole available immune exposure information was CMV serostatus. Among TCR beta chains, those listed as cytomegalovirus-associated numbered around 180.

The study ran its PCR with 60 Vbeta and 13 Jbeta primers. Only in-frame clones appear in the TCRdb table, and some are missing; sequencing was by immunoSEQ multiplex PCR. This sample has 150,000 to 200,000 clones; roughly 73% occur once, and the top ten carry around 11%. There are a few counts of this clone. Its target is unknown. The TCR originated in a man younger than 35 in good health and CMV-seropositive. Sequencing was done on a sample of PBMCs.

Here the CDR3 reads CANLSGLVNTEAFF. The CDR3 DNA follows: TGTGCCAACCTCAGCGGGCTCGTGAACACTGAAGCTTTCTTT. The V call is TRBV6-5, the J call TRBJ1-1; D unclear. Trimming removed 10 bases at V and 0 bases at J, with 15 bases between. From germline, CDR1 is MNHEY and CDR2 SVGAGI. The CDR3 has 14 amino acids.